The rows below give T cell receptor beta chains drawn from one sample of a study of radiotherapy plus CTLA-4 blockade in lung cancer. Some clones are missing from TCRdb's copy, which holds only in-frame ones; the method was immunoSEQ multiplex PCR. The repertoire consists of 100,000 to 150,000 clones, with around 90% occurring once and the leading ten covering 6.9%. Specimen: peripheral blood, collected from a patient treated with radiotherapy plus ipilimumab. These TCRs come from a human donor with non-small cell lung cancer that progressed on radiotherapy plus ipilimumab. Both conserved end residues are part of each CDR3. The order of the fields is CDR3 DNA, CDR3 protein, J gene, D gene, clone size, V gene. D genes are given only for firm matches. Expanded clones get a size class; other rows say once, few or many, or leave the size out.

DNA: TGTGCCAGTACCAATCGGTCGCCAAATGAAAAACTGTTTTTT
CDR3: CASTNRSPNEKLFF
J: TRBJ1-4
D: .
size: few
V: TRBV19

DNA: TGTGCCAGTAGAGGTAGACAGAACCAGAATCAGCCCCAGCATTTT
CDR3: CASRGRQNQNQPQHF
J: TRBJ1-5
D: .
size: few
V: TRBV19

DNA: TGTGCCAGCAGTCGCGGACTAGACGAGCAGTACTTC
CDR3: CASSRGLDEQYF
J: TRBJ2-7
D: TRBD2
size: once
V: TRBV6-5

DNA: TGTGCCAGTAGTGTGCGTGCATTTGCTGAAGCTTTCTTT
CDR3: CASSVRAFAEAFF
J: TRBJ1-1
D: .
size: .
V: TRBV19

DNA: TGTGCCAGCAGCGGGACGGGACAGGGAAAGACCCAGTACTTC
CDR3: CASSGTGQGKTQYF
J: TRBJ2-5
D: TRBD1
size: .
V: TRBV7-9

DNA: TGTGCCTGGAGTGCGAGCTACGAGCAGTACTTC
CDR3: CAWSASYEQYF
J: TRBJ2-7
D: .
size: .
V: TRBV30

DNA: TGTGCCAGCAGCCGACAGGCCTCTGGAAACACCATATATTTT
CDR3: CASSRQASGNTIYF
J: TRBJ1-3
D: .
size: few
V: TRBV6-5

DNA: TGTGCCAGCAGCTTGGTGGGGGGGCGCTCCTACGAGCAGTACTTC
CDR3: CASSLVGGRSYEQYF
J: TRBJ2-7
D: .
size: .
V: TRBV11-2

DNA: TGTGCCAGCAGCGAAGGGGACGGGAGGGCCGGGAACGAGCAGTACTTC
CDR3: CASSEGDGRAGNEQYF
J: TRBJ2-7
D: .
size: once
V: TRBV21-1

DNA: TGTGCCACCAGCGCTCAGCGCCCTGGGGCCAACGTCCTGACTTTC
CDR3: CATSAQRPGANVLTF
J: TRBJ2-6
D: .
size: .
V: TRBV15

DNA: TGTGCCAGCAGCTTAGCTGGGACAGGGATTTATGGCTACACCTTC
CDR3: CASSLAGTGIYGYTF
J: TRBJ1-2
D: TRBD1
size: once
V: TRBV7-2

DNA: TGCAGCGTTGCTGTCGGACTGGCGGGCAATCAGCCCCAGCATTTT
CDR3: CSVAVGLAGNQPQHF
J: TRBJ1-5
D: .
size: .
V: TRBV29-1

DNA: TGCAGCGGAATGACAGATATGAACACTGAAGCTTTCTTT
CDR3: CSGMTDMNTEAFF
J: TRBJ1-1
D: .
size: .
V: TRBV29-1

DNA: TGTGCCAGTAGTGTCAACAAAGGGGGAAGGGGACCCCCTGAAGCTTTCTTT
CDR3: CASSVNKGGRGPPEAFF
J: TRBJ1-1
D: .
size: .
V: TRBV19

DNA: TGTGCCAGCTCACCTTCTCCCCACCGGGATCGAGAACTTGCGAATGAAAAACTGTTTTTT
CDR3: CASSPSPHRDRELANEKLFF
J: TRBJ1-4
D: .
size: .
V: TRBV18

DNA: TGTGCCAGATGGACAAGGGCTACACCCTACGAGCAGTACTTC
CDR3: CARWTRATPYEQYF
J: TRBJ2-7
D: .
size: .
V: TRBV27

DNA: TGCGCCAGCAGCTTCGGGGGAGCGGGCAACGAGCAGTACTTC
CDR3: CASSFGGAGNEQYF
J: TRBJ2-7
D: .
size: .
V: TRBV5-1

DNA: TGTGCCAGCAGCTTAGGGACAGGGTCGGCCACTGAAGCTTTCTTT
CDR3: CASSLGTGSATEAFF
J: TRBJ1-1
D: TRBD1
size: few
V: TRBV7-9

DNA: TGTGCCACACGTCGATACACTGAAGCTTTCTTT
CDR3: CATRRYTEAFF
J: TRBJ1-1
D: .
size: .
V: TRBV2

DNA: TGTGCCAGCAGCTTCCCCGGGGAGGCGAGCTCTGGAAACACCATATATTTT
CDR3: CASSFPGEASSGNTIYF
J: TRBJ1-3
D: .
size: .
V: TRBV7-9

DNA: TGTGCCAGTAGTATTGGGACAGGGATGTACGAGCAGTACTTC
CDR3: CASSIGTGMYEQYF
J: TRBJ2-7
D: TRBD1
size: .
V: TRBV19

DNA: TGCGCCAGCAGCTTGGGGACAGGGGGCTTTGCCTCCGTTCTTGAAAAACTGTTTTTT
CDR3: CASSLGTGGFASVLEKLFF
J: TRBJ1-4
D: TRBD1
size: .
V: TRBV5-1

DNA: TGTGCCAGCAGTTTTACAGGTGTGAACACTGAAGCTTTCTTT
CDR3: CASSFTGVNTEAFF
J: TRBJ1-1
D: .
size: few
V: TRBV6-5

DNA: TGTGCCAGCAGCCGGAGGGGGGGGTACTACGAGCAGTACTTC
CDR3: CASSRRGGYYEQYF
J: TRBJ2-7
D: .
size: .
V: TRBV11-2

DNA: TGTGCCAGCAGAGCTAGCGGGAGGGCCCCGAACACCGGGGAGCTGTTTTTT
CDR3: CASRASGRAPNTGELFF
J: TRBJ2-2
D: TRBD2
size: .
V: TRBV6-4

DNA: TGTGCCAGCAGTATACGGGAGGACAGCCGCACCGGGGAGCTGTTTTTT
CDR3: CASSIREDSRTGELFF
J: TRBJ2-2
D: .
size: .
V: TRBV27

DNA: TGCGCCAGCAGCAGCGGGTATTCCTCCTACAATGAGCAGTTCTTC
CDR3: CASSSGYSSYNEQFF
J: TRBJ2-1
D: .
size: .
V: TRBV4-1

DNA: TGCGCCAGCAGCCAACAGATCTATCAGCCCCAGCATTTT
CDR3: CASSQQIYQPQHF
J: TRBJ1-5
D: .
size: medium-sized
V: TRBV4-1

DNA: TGTGCCAGCAGCTCGTCGACTAGCCTCCACTCCTACGAGCAGTACTTC
CDR3: CASSSSTSLHSYEQYF
J: TRBJ2-7
D: TRBD2
size: .
V: TRBV13

DNA: TGCGCCAGCAGCCAGACATCTAGGCAGTACTTC
CDR3: CASSQTSRQYF
J: TRBJ2-7
D: .
size: .
V: TRBV4-1

DNA: TGCGCCAGCAGCCATCTAGCGGGAGGGAGCTCCTACAATGAGCAGTTCTTC
CDR3: CASSHLAGGSSYNEQFF
J: TRBJ2-1
D: TRBD2
size: .
V: TRBV4-1

DNA: TGTGCCAGCAGTCTCGGACAGAACTATGGCTACACCTTC
CDR3: CASSLGQNYGYTF
J: TRBJ1-2
D: .
size: .
V: TRBV28

DNA: TGTGCCAGCTCACCCCGGGACGGCTCCCCCTACGAGCAGTACTTC
CDR3: CASSPRDGSPYEQYF
J: TRBJ2-7
D: .
size: .
V: TRBV18

DNA: TGTGCCAGTGGTGACAGGACGGCGCACGGAAACACCATATATTTT
CDR3: CASGDRTAHGNTIYF
J: TRBJ1-3
D: .
size: few
V: TRBV19

DNA: TGTGCCAGCAGGGGACAGGGTTCGTCCTATGGCTACACCTTC
CDR3: CASRGQGSSYGYTF
J: TRBJ1-2
D: TRBD1
size: .
V: TRBV5-6

DNA: TGCGCCAGCAGTCAATCCCACCACGGGGCCCCCTATGGCTACACCTTC
CDR3: CASSQSHHGAPYGYTF
J: TRBJ1-2
D: .
size: .
V: TRBV23-1

DNA: TGCGCCAGCAGCTTGGGAGCTGGGGGACAGGGGTATTACGAGCAGTACTTC
CDR3: CASSLGAGGQGYYEQYF
J: TRBJ2-7
D: TRBD1
size: .
V: TRBV5-1

DNA: TGCGCCAGCAGGGGAATAGGGACTAGCAGCACAGATACGCAGTATTTT
CDR3: CASRGIGTSSTDTQYF
J: TRBJ2-3
D: TRBD2
size: .
V: TRBV5-1

DNA: TGTGCCAGCAGTGACTCTAACGGAGAGAACCCCTTTTGCGAGCAGTACTTC
CDR3: CASSDSNGENPFCEQYF
J: TRBJ2-7
D: .
size: .
V: TRBV6-4

DNA: TGTGCCAGCAGCTCACACCTTAACACAGATACGCAGTATTTT
CDR3: CASSSHLNTDTQYF
J: TRBJ2-3
D: .
size: .
V: TRBV7-2

DNA: TGCGCCAGCAGCTTGGTATTCGGGGGTAGCGGGAGGAGCTCCTACGAGCAGTACTTC
CDR3: CASSLVFGGSGRSSYEQYF
J: TRBJ2-7
D: TRBD2
size: .
V: TRBV5-1

DNA: TGTGCCAGCAGCTACGGGACCGCCACGCAGCAGGGCAATCAGCCCCAGCATTTT
CDR3: CASSYGTATQQGNQPQHF
J: TRBJ1-5
D: .
size: .
V: TRBV5-8

DNA: TGTGCCAGCAGCTTAAGTTTACTAGCGGGAGGTTTCGATACGCAGTATTTT
CDR3: CASSLSLLAGGFDTQYF
J: TRBJ2-3
D: TRBD2
size: .
V: TRBV7-9

DNA: TGTGCCAGCAGTTCCCCCCTGGAGGTCACGGGGGCGCGGGGTCAGCCCCAGCATTTT
CDR3: CASSSPLEVTGARGQPQHF
J: TRBJ1-5
D: .
size: .
V: TRBV28

DNA: TGTGCCAGCAGCTCCTATCTAAACACCATATATTTT
CDR3: CASSSYLNTIYF
J: TRBJ1-3
D: .
size: .
V: TRBV7-2

DNA: TGTGCCAGCAGCTTGGCCGGGGAAGGAGTCAATCAGCCCCAGCATTTT
CDR3: CASSLAGEGVNQPQHF
J: TRBJ1-5
D: .
size: .
V: TRBV5-6

DNA: TGCGCCAGCAGGATAACAGGGGGAAGTGGCTACACCTTC
CDR3: CASRITGGSGYTF
J: TRBJ1-2
D: TRBD1
size: .
V: TRBV5-1

DNA: TGTGCCAGCAGTAAACAGGGGGGTTCTAATGAAAAACTGTTTTTT
CDR3: CASSKQGGSNEKLFF
J: TRBJ1-4
D: TRBD1
size: .
V: TRBV6-1

DNA: TGTGCCAGCAGTTACTCCGATGGCTATGGCTACACCTTC
CDR3: CASSYSDGYGYTF
J: TRBJ1-2
D: .
size: .
V: TRBV6-5

DNA: TGCGCCAGCAGCTTGTTGATGCAGGCGGGTGAGCAGTTCTTC
CDR3: CASSLLMQAGEQFF
J: TRBJ2-1
D: .
size: .
V: TRBV5-1

DNA: TGTGCCAGCAGTTCTTTGGGACAGGGGCGCAATGAGCAGTTCTTC
CDR3: CASSSLGQGRNEQFF
J: TRBJ2-1
D: TRBD1
size: once
V: TRBV27

DNA: TGTGCCTGGAGTAGAGGGACCTATGGCTACACCTTC
CDR3: CAWSRGTYGYTF
J: TRBJ1-2
D: .
size: .
V: TRBV30

DNA: TGCGCCAGCAGCTTGTCTGGGGCGCCAATCTACGAGCAGTACTTC
CDR3: CASSLSGAPIYEQYF
J: TRBJ2-7
D: .
size: .
V: TRBV5-1

DNA: TGCGCCAGCAGCCTGACCGGGACTAGCGGCAACGAGCAGTACTTC
CDR3: CASSLTGTSGNEQYF
J: TRBJ2-7
D: TRBD2
size: .
V: TRBV5-1

DNA: TGTGCCACCAGCAGAGCTGCAGGGGGAGAGACCCAGTACTTC
CDR3: CATSRAAGGETQYF
J: TRBJ2-5
D: TRBD1
size: .
V: TRBV15

DNA: TGCGCCAGCAGCTTGGGTCAACCCGGCGGCAATGAGCAGTTCTTC
CDR3: CASSLGQPGGNEQFF
J: TRBJ2-1
D: .
size: .
V: TRBV5-1

DNA: TGTGCCAGCAGCCAAGATCAACGGGTCGTGAACACTGAAGCTTTCTTT
CDR3: CASSQDQRVVNTEAFF
J: TRBJ1-1
D: .
size: .
V: TRBV4-2

DNA: TGTGCCAGCTCACCACCGGTTTCTTCAGATACGCAGTATTTT
CDR3: CASSPPVSSDTQYF
J: TRBJ2-3
D: .
size: .
V: TRBV18

DNA: TGTGCCAGCAGCGTAGCCACCGCTGGAGAGCAGTTCTTC
CDR3: CASSVATAGEQFF
J: TRBJ2-1
D: .
size: .
V: TRBV9

DNA: TGTGCCAGCTCACTTATCGGGACGGGACAGGGTATATTGGGTGAGCAGTTCTTC
CDR3: CASSLIGTGQGILGEQFF
J: TRBJ2-1
D: TRBD1
size: .
V: TRBV18